The 27 T cell receptor beta chains given below trace back to one sample, sequenced in a study of blood T cell repertoires in COVID-19. This table comes from immunoSEQ multiplex PCR, and its TCRdb copy is limited to in-frame clones, with some not included. The repertoire holds 200,000 or so clones, with around 80% as singletons. Source material: peripheral blood. All receptors derive from a human donor with acute or convalescent COVID-19. The donor label of this sample is uncertain.

The CDR3 nucleotides read TGTGCCAGCAGTTACGTAGTTAGCAATCAGCCCCAGCATTTT. Amino acids: CASSYVVSNQPQHF. The J gene is TRBJ1-5, the V gene TRBV6-2 or TRBV6-3; no firm D call. Germline V gives CDR1 MNHEY, CDR2 SVGEGT. V gave up 2 bases and J gave up 0 bases, with 5 bases separating them. There are 14 residues in the CDR3.

This clone was counted only a few times. The chain has TRBV7-3 and TRBJ2-7; 8 nucleotides line up with TRBD1. V lost 5 bases to trimming and J lost 6 bases; unmatched junction nucleotides: 6. Germline V lookup: CDR1 SGHTA, CDR2 FQGTGA. The CDR3 is made up of 13 amino acids. The CDR3 DNA reads as TGTGCCAGCAGCGCCGATGGACAGGGCGAGCAGTACTTC. Protein product: CASSADGQGEQYF.

The chain couples TRBV6-6 to TRBJ2-7; 8 bases agree with TRBD2. This CDR3 contains 14 residues. Germline CDR1 and CDR2: MNHNY and SVGAGI (reference sequence). V was clipped by 3 bases and J by 2 bases; unmatched bases: 3. This CDR3 is CASSYSGTAYEQYF. The DNA of the CDR3 is TGTGCCAGCAGTTATAGCGGGACCGCCTACGAGCAGTACTTC.

This chain joins TRBV19 and TRBJ1-2, with 12 bases lining up with TRBD1. The CDR3 runs 14 residues. CDR1 and CDR2 from the germline V gene are LNHDA and SQIVND (reference sequence). The V gene end was trimmed by 7 bases and the J gene end by 5 bases; junction bases not matched to a gene: 5. Here the CDR3 DNA reads TGTGCCAGTAAGGGACAGGGGGCTGAGTATGGCTACACCTTC. Translation: CASKGQGAEYGYTF.

The J gene is TRBJ2-1, the V gene TRBV10-3; perhaps TRBD2 as D (6 bases). This CDR3 has 14 residues. Germline CDR1 reads ENHRY; CDR2 reads SYGVKD. Trimming stripped 8 bases from V and 4 bases from J, with 15 bases between. CDR3 sequence reads: CAIQYSSVYNEQFF. For the CDR3, the DNA is TGTGCCATCCAGTACTCTAGCGTGTACAATGAGCAGTTCTTC.

The chain couples TRBV29-1 to TRBJ1-1, with a tentative D call TRBD1 (6 bases). Trimming took 1 base from V and 1 from J, leaving 13 bases between them. CDR3 length equals 15 residues. Germline assignment: CDR1 SQVTM and CDR2 ANQGSEA. As DNA, the CDR3 is TGCAGCGTTGAAGCTCTCGGCAGGGGGAACACTGAAGCTTTCTTT. Translation gives CSVEALGRGNTEAFF.

This chain connects TRBV6-1 to TRBJ1-2; perhaps TRBD1 as D (5 bases). This CDR3 has 13 residues. Germline V CDR1 and CDR2: MNHNS, SASEGT. V lost 3 bases and J lost 5, with 10 bases in between. CDR3 DNA: TGTGCCAGCAGTGACGGACATAAATATGGCTACACCTTC. This translates into CASSDGHKYGYTF.

The sample holds a few counts of this clone. This chain uses TRBV10-2 with TRBJ1-3; 11 nucleotides align to TRBD1. The J segment lost 2 bases and the V segment lost 8 bases, leaving 2 bases of the junction unmatched. The CDR3 sequence is 14 residues long. CDR1 is WSHSY, CDR2 SAAADI, per germline. The CDR3 here is CASGQGAPGNTIYF. As DNA, the CDR3 is TGCGCCAGCGGACAGGGGGCCCCTGGAAACACCATATATTTT.

This clone occurred once. J is TRBJ1-2 and V is TRBV7-9; TRBD1 agrees at 11 bases. V shed 4 bases, J shed 0 bases, and the junction held 4 bases outside the gene matches. The CDR3 loop spans 16 amino acids. Germline-derived CDR1 and CDR2 are SEHNR and FQNEAQ (reference sequence). The CDR3 DNA reads as TGTGCCAGCAGCTCGGGACAGGGGGACCCTAACTATGGCTACACCTTC. Protein product: CASSSGQGDPNYGYTF.

This clone was seen only once. The chain couples TRBV6-5 to TRBJ2-3; 13 bases fit TRBD2. This CDR3 is built from 15 residues. Trimming took 6 bases from V and 5 from J; bases not matched to a gene: 5. Germline V CDR1 and CDR2: MNHEY, SVGAGI. The DNA for the CDR3 is TGTGCCAGCAGAACTAGCGGGAGGGCCGGAGATACGCAGTATTTT. Protein sequence: CASRTSGRAGDTQYF.

The chain is built from TRBV19 and TRBJ1-1; D might be TRBD1 (5 bases). Germline lookup yields CDR1 LNHDA and CDR2 SQIVND (reference sequence). With 7 bases removed from V and 1 base from J, the gap between germline ends came to 10 bases. The CDR3 is 13 residues long. CDR3 amino acids: CASNPQGNTEAFF. As DNA, the CDR3 is TGTGCCAGTAATCCCCAGGGGAACACTGAAGCTTTCTTT.

This clone appeared a single time. The rearrangement joins TRBV12-3 or TRBV12-4 to TRBJ1-5, with D possibly being TRBD1 (6 bases). This CDR3 region has 13 residues. The V end lost 7 bases, the J end lost 4 bases, and 11 bases lay between the germline ends. The CDR3 protein is CASIGQKNQPQHF. The DNA of the CDR3 is TGTGCCAGCATTGGACAGAAAAATCAGCCCCAGCATTTT.

The CDR3 region has the DNA TGTGCCAGCAGCTTGCGGACAGGATTGAACACCGGGGAGCTGTTTTTT. It specifies CASSLRTGLNTGELFF. The rearrangement joins TRBV5-6 to TRBJ2-2, with 7 positions matching TRBD1. Germline assignment: CDR1 SGHDT and CDR2 YYEEEE. This CDR3 spans 16 amino acids. With V trimmed by 1 base and J by 1 base, 4 bases remained unmatched.

The J gene is TRBJ1-5, the V gene TRBV19; the D is unclear. This CDR3 comprises 13 residues. The V gene lost 5 bases and the J gene lost 1 base, with 6 bases spanning the gap. Germline V lookup: CDR1 LNHDA, CDR2 SQIVND (reference sequence). CDR3 amino acids: CASSLQSNQPQHF. The DNA of the CDR3 is TGTGCCAGTAGTTTGCAGAGCAATCAGCCCCAGCATTTT.

This chain uses TRBV7-3 with TRBJ2-5; TRBD2 might be the D (6 bases). The ends were cut back, 1 base at V and 4 bases at J, with 7 bases in the middle. Germline lookup yields CDR1 SGHTA and CDR2 FQGTGA. The CDR3 is 13 amino acids. The CDR3 loop is CASSLRRGETQYF. The CDR3 bases are TGTGCCAGCAGCTTAAGGCGGGGAGAGACCCAGTACTTC.

The genes are TRBV7-2 and TRBJ2-5, with TRBD1 matching over 9 bases. Per the germline V gene, CDR1 is SGHTA and CDR2 is FQGNSA. V lost 2 bases to trimming and J lost 2 bases; unmatched junction nucleotides: 3. The CDR3 runs to 15 residues. The CDR3 reads CASSLPGTGQETQYF. CDR3 nucleotide sequence: TGTGCCAGCAGCTTACCGGGGACAGGGCAAGAGACCCAGTACTTC.

The rearrangement uses TRBV28 and TRBJ1-5, with 7 bases aligning to TRBD1. The CDR3 is made up of 12 amino acids. V was pared by 7 bases and J by 6 bases, with 3 bases of the junction left unmatched. Germline V gene sequence: CDR1 MDHEN, CDR2 SYDVKM. This CDR3 reads CASNAGGQPQHF. The CDR3 nucleotides read TGTGCCAGCAACGCAGGGGGTCAGCCCCAGCATTTT. Full variable domain (missing parts from reference TRBV28 and TRBJ1-5): DVKVTQSSRYLVKRTGEKVFLECVQDMDHENMFWYRQDPGLGLRLIYFSYDVKMKEKGDIPEGYSVSREKKERFSLILESASTNQTSMYLCASNAGGQPQHFGDGTRLSIL.

This clone was counted only a few times. The V gene is TRBV7-9, the J gene TRBJ2-7, with 13 positions matching TRBD2. Trimming at V came to 5 bases and at J to 5 bases, leaving 12 bases not matched to a gene. This CDR3 is 17 amino acids long. Germline V lookup: CDR1 SEHNR, CDR2 FQNEAQ (reference sequence). Here the CDR3 DNA reads TGTGCCAGCAGCCTCGGGACTAGCGGGAACCGTGGAAACGAGCAGTACTTC. It yields the protein CASSLGTSGNRGNEQYF. Drawing the rest from reference TRBV7-9 and TRBJ2-7, the complete variable domain is DTGVSQNPRHKITKRGQNVTFRCDPISEHNRLYWYRQTLGQGPEFLTYFQNEAQLEKSRLLSDRFSAERPKGSFSTLEIQRTEQGDSAMYLCASSLGTSGNRGNEQYFGPGTRLTVT.

The CDR3 DNA reads as TGTGCCAGTAGTCTAAGTCAGGGGCGTCCTGGGAATCAGCCCCAGCATTTT. As protein: CASSLSQGRPGNQPQHF. The rearrangement joins TRBV19 to TRBJ1-5, with a weak D call TRBD1 (6 bases). The V gene lost 5 bases and the J gene lost 4 bases, with 21 bases spanning the gap. This CDR3 is 17 amino acids long. CDR1 and CDR2 from the germline V gene are LNHDA and SQIVND (reference sequence).

The chain couples TRBV7-6 to TRBJ2-5, with TRBD1 matching 8 bases. The closer fit of TRBJ2-7 to the DNA end suggests the J call may be wrong. This CDR3 comprises 18 residues. Germline V lookup: CDR1 SGHVS, CDR2 FNYEAQ. The CDR3 loop reads CASSLYGMGTGSGNEQYF. DNA for the CDR3: TGTGCCAGCAGCTTGTATGGAATGGGGACAGGCTCCGGGAACGAGCAGTACTTC.

This clone turned up a few times. This chain's CDR3 is CASGSTGEQYF. DNA for the CDR3: TGTGCTAGTGGTTCAACGGGGGAGCAGTACTTC. The chain combines TRBV12-5 with TRBJ2-7, with D possibly matching TRBD2 (5 bases). V gave up 4 bases and J gave up 7 bases, with 8 bases separating them. The CDR3 extends over 11 amino acids. Germline V CDR1 and CDR2: LGHNT, FRNRAP.

The CDR3 loop reads CASSQDAASGRLNTQYF. The CDR3 region has the DNA TGCGCCAGCAGCCAAGATGCGGCTAGCGGGAGGTTGAATACGCAGTATTTT. The rearrangement links TRBV4-3 to TRBJ2-3; 11 nucleotides line up with TRBD2. This CDR3 is 17 amino acids long. The V gene end was trimmed by 0 bases and the J gene end by 7 bases; junction bases not matched to a gene: 9. Germline V lookup: CDR1 LGHNA, CDR2 YSLEER.

This clone was counted only a few times. The chain combines TRBV11-2 with TRBJ2-5; tentative D call: TRBD2 (6 bases). CDR1 and CDR2 (germline): SGHAT, FQNNGV. V lost 1 base and J 4 bases, leaving 16 bases between the germline ends. CDR3 length: 16 amino acids. The CDR3 spells CASSLVGGGRAETQYF. The CDR3 coding sequence is TGTGCCAGCAGCTTAGTGGGGGGAGGAAGGGCAGAGACCCAGTACTTC. The variable domain in full, completed from reference TRBV11-2 and TRBJ2-5, reads EAGVAQSPRYKIIEKRQSVAFWCNPISGHATLYWYQQILGQGPKLLIQFQNNGVVDDSQLPKDRFSAERLKGVDSTLKIQPAKLEDSAVYLCASSLVGGGRAETQYFGPGTRLLVL.

This chain joins TRBV7-9 and TRBJ1-5; TRBD1 is a possible D gene (5 bases). CDR1 and CDR2 (germline): SEHNR, FQNEAQ (reference sequence). This CDR3 has 15 amino acids. Between the trimmed V and J ends, which lost 5 bases and 5 bases, there was a span of 16 bases. CDR3 bases: TGTGCCAGCAGCCTCGGCCCGGGGGGGGATCAGCCCCAGCATTTT. Its translation is CASSLGPGGDQPQHF.

The chain couples TRBV27 to TRBJ2-3; D is perhaps TRBD1 (5 bases). CDR1 is MNHEY and CDR2 is SMNVEV in the germline V gene (reference sequence). This CDR3 is built from 14 residues. V was clipped by 5 bases and J by 2 bases, with 11 bases between them. CDR3 DNA sequence: TGTGCCAGCAGTCGACAGACATTCACAGATACGCAGTATTTT. This sequence encodes CASSRQTFTDTQYF.

CDR3 in DNA: TGTGCCAGCAGTTTACTCTCGGGACAGGGGCCCACTGAAGCTTTCTTT. Amino acids: CASSLLSGQGPTEAFF. V and J are TRBV6-5 and TRBJ1-1; 10 nucleotides match TRBD1. This CDR3 is built from 16 residues. The ends lost 4 bases at V and 4 bases at J; junction bases unmatched: 9. The germline gives CDR1 MNHEY, CDR2 SVGAGI.

The chain couples TRBV10-1 to TRBJ2-1, with 7 bases matching TRBD2. The CDR3 is 21 amino acids. The germline V gene has CDR1 WNHNN and CDR2 SYGVQD (reference sequence). The J segment lost 0 bases and the V segment lost 3 bases, leaving 20 bases of the junction unmatched. The CDR3 bases are TGCGCCAGCAGTGACCCTCTCCAGGGAGGGACCCTATCCGGCTCCTACAATGAGCAGTTCTTC. The encoded protein is CASSDPLQGGTLSGSYNEQFF.